The rows below give T cell receptor beta chains drawn from one sample of a study of shared clonotypes between healthy human individuals. Sequenced by immunoSEQ multiplex PCR; TCRdb stores in-frame clones only, minus some. The sample consists of approximately 2.3 million clones, approximately 95% of them appearing once. Sequencing was done on a sample of naive CD4+ T cells from PBMCs. These receptors were collected from a man aged 18 to 35 in good health. Some clones in this sample may be carry-over from other donors' samples. CDR3s include the opening cysteine and the closing phenylalanine or tryptophan. The D gene is left open where the match is weak. Clone size, where shown, is once, few, many, or a class for clones that have expanded.

d_call,clone_size,j_call,v_call,cdr3_nt,cdr3_aa
NA,NA,TRBJ2-7,TRBV5-1,TGCGCCAGCAGCCGTTGGGGGCGGGGTGGCTGGGAGCAGTACTTC,CASSRWGRGGWEQYF
TRBD2,NA,TRBJ2-2,TRBV30,TGTGCCTGGAGGATAGCGGGAGGCACCGGGGAGCTGTTTTTT,CAWRIAGGTGELFF
NA,NA,TRBJ2-7,TRBV5-1,TGCGCCAGCAGCTTCCGAGGGGCAGCAAACCACGAGCAGTACTTC,CASSFRGAANHEQYF
NA,NA,TRBJ2-7,TRBV7-2,TGTGCCAGCAGCTCCCTAAGCTCCTACGAGCAGTACTTC,CASSSLSSYEQYF
NA,NA,TRBJ2-7,TRBV2,TGTGCCAGCAGTCAGCCTAGGGGTACCAACGAGCAGTACTTC,CASSQPRGTNEQYF
TRBD1,NA,TRBJ1-2,TRBV5-8,TGTGCCAGCAGCCGGACAGGGGGCAACTATGGCTACACCTTC,CASSRTGGNYGYTF
NA,NA,TRBJ1-4,TRBV5-1,TGCGCCAGCAGCTTGGAAGGGGGAGATAATGAAAAACTGTTTTTT,CASSLEGGDNEKLFF
NA,NA,TRBJ2-3,TRBV19,TGTGCCAGTAGTCCCCAGGCTCCGGCCACAGATACGCAGTATTTT,CASSPQAPATDTQYF
TRBD1,NA,TRBJ2-4,TRBV5-1,TGCGCCAGCAGCTCGACAGGGAAAAACATTCAGTACTTC,CASSSTGKNIQYF
NA,NA,TRBJ1-2,TRBV28,TGTGCCAGCAGTTTAAGGATGGCAGCCAGCCCGGGCTACACCTTC,CASSLRMAASPGYTF
TRBD1,NA,TRBJ2-7,TRBV28,TGTGCCACCGGACAGGGAGGCGAGCAGTACTTC,CATGQGGEQYF
TRBD2,NA,TRBJ2-3,TRBV6-6,TGTGCCAGCAGTTACGGGGGACTACTATCAACAGATACGCAGTATTTT,CASSYGGLLSTDTQYF
TRBD1,NA,TRBJ1-1,TRBV19,TGTGCCAGTAGTATAGGGGGACAGGGGGCTGAAGCTTTCTTT,CASSIGGQGAEAFF
TRBD1,NA,TRBJ2-5,TRBV18,TGTGCCAGCTCAACGGGACAGGCGGAGACCCAGTACTTC,CASSTGQAETQYF
TRBD1,NA,TRBJ2-3,TRBV7-8,TGTGCCACCCTGAAGACAGGGTGGGCAGATACGCAGTATTTT,CATLKTGWADTQYF
TRBD2,once,TRBJ2-3,TRBV11-3,TGTGCCAGCAGCGCGGGGGGACTAGCGGGAGTGGGCACAGATACGCAGTATTTT,CASSAGGLAGVGTDTQYF
TRBD2,NA,TRBJ2-1,TRBV7-9,TGTGCCAGCAGCTTAGTCCCGAGCGGGAGGGCCAATGAGCAGTTCTTC,CASSLVPSGRANEQFF
TRBD2,NA,TRBJ2-5,TRBV18,TGTGCCAGCTCACCAGGACTAGCGGGAGGAGAGACCCAGTACTTC,CASSPGLAGGETQYF
TRBD1,NA,TRBJ2-3,TRBV29-1,TGCAGCGTTAGGACAGGGGCAAGAGATACGCAGTATTTT,CSVRTGARDTQYF
NA,NA,TRBJ1-5,TRBV28,TGTGCCAGTTTCCGGGACATAAATCAGCCCCAGCATTTT,CASFRDINQPQHF
TRBD1,once,TRBJ2-3,TRBV25-1,TGTGCCAGCATAGACAGGGGATACACCACGCAGTATTTT,CASIDRGYTTQYF
NA,NA,TRBJ1-5,TRBV6-1,TGTGCCAGCCGGGCAGGGATGGATCAGCCCCAGCATTTT,CASRAGMDQPQHF